This T cell receptor beta chain emerged from a study of T-cell memory formation after mild COVID-19. Study as a whole: Clusters of TCRs were largely donor specific.

TCR alpha and TCR beta cDNA libraries carrying sample barcodes and UMIs came from 5'RACE with constant-segment primers. TCRdb re-called the 5' RACE reads through MiXCR, storing one row per CDR3 protein. The data contain hundreds of thousands of distinct CDR3 sequences, roughly 20% of them seen just once; the ten biggest clones take up about 8.7%. The CDR3 consists of 16 residues. The germline V gene encodes CDR1 LGHNA and CDR2 YSLEER. J was trimmed by 8 bases and V by 4 bases; bases with no gene match: 8. V usage is TRBV4-3 and J usage is TRBJ1-4, with 12 bases matching TRBD1. The receptor's source is an adult woman who had mild COVID-19 (a few samples of this study predate the infection). Cell type and time point are not known. The sequenced sample was PBMCs or a T cell subset sorted from them (not recorded which). The CDR3 sequence is CASSPGGTGGWEKLFF. The CDR3 coding sequence is TGCGCCAGCAGCCCCGGGGGGACAGGGGGCTGGGAAAAACTGTTTTTT.